Following are 25 T cell receptor beta chains from one sample sequenced in a study of cytomegalovirus exposure and HLA in healthy donors. The PCR contained 60 Vbeta and 13 Jbeta primers. Libraries were prepared by immunoSEQ multiplex PCR; TCRdb keeps only in-frame clonotypes and omits some of them. This sample's clone table lists about 190,000 clones. Material for sequencing was PBMCs. All receptors come from a man aged 25 to 45 in good health and CMV-seronegative.

This chain uses TRBV6-5 with TRBJ2-5; D might be TRBD2 (6 bases). The J call may be incorrect, as the DNA end agrees better with TRBJ2-7. CDR3 length: 15 amino acids. Looked up from germline, CDR1 is MNHEY and CDR2 is SVGAGI. The CDR3 coding sequence is TGTGCCAGCAGTTACCGTAGCGGATACGGCGACGAGCAGTACTTC. Translation: CASSYRSGYGDEQYF.

The CDR3 here is CASSLVETDTQYF. DNA for the CDR3: TGTGCCAGCAGCTTAGTGGAGACAGATACGCAGTATTTT. This chain joins TRBV7-2 and TRBJ2-3; D not resolved. This CDR3 is built from 13 residues. The ends were cut back, 1 base at V and 3 bases at J, with 5 bases in the middle. Germline V gene lookup returns CDR1 SGHTA and CDR2 FQGNSA.

The DNA of the CDR3 is TGTGCCAGCACAAGCACAGGGGGCGAGAGCGGGGAGCTGTTTTTT. This codes for CASTSTGGESGELFF. This chain connects TRBV9 to TRBJ2-2, with 9 nucleotides matching TRBD1. This CDR3 is 15 amino acids long. Unmatched junction bases numbered 10, after V lost 6 bases and J lost 7 bases. The germline V gene encodes CDR1 SGDLS and CDR2 YYNGEE.

The chain combines TRBV30 with TRBJ2-2; TRBD2 agrees at 12 bases. V dropped 0 bases and J dropped 9; count of bases not matched to a gene: 5. The CDR3 is made up of 15 amino acids. CDR1 is GTSNPN, CDR2 SVGIG, per germline (reference sequence). Here the CDR3 reads CAWSVLAGGRWELFF. DNA for the CDR3: TGTGCCTGGAGTGTCCTAGCGGGGGGGCGGTGGGAGCTGTTTTTT.

The chain carries TRBV5-4 and TRBJ1-3; unclear D gene. CDR1 and CDR2 (germline): SGHNT, YYREEE (reference sequence). CDR3 length: 12 residues. V lost 2 bases to trimming and J lost 2 bases, with 2 bases between them. This CDR3 is CASSFAGNTIYF. The DNA of the CDR3 is TGTGCCAGCAGCTTCGCTGGAAACACCATATATTTT.

V gene TRBV5-1 combines with J gene TRBJ2-5, with 7 bases fitting TRBD2. Germline V gene sequence: CDR1 SGHRS, CDR2 YFSETQ. This CDR3 is built from 14 residues. V shed 3 bases and J 2 bases; nucleotides not matched to a gene: 4. CDR3 DNA sequence: TGCGCCAGCAGCTATAGCGGGTATCAAGAGACCCAGTACTTC. Translated: CASSYSGYQETQYF.

J is TRBJ1-2 and V is TRBV9, with D unresolved. CDR1 is SGDLS, CDR2 YYNGEE, per germline. With 3 bases removed from V and 6 bases from J, the gap between germline ends came to 6 bases. The CDR3 sequence is 11 residues long. The CDR3 is CASSARDGYTF. The CDR3, as DNA: TGTGCCAGCAGCGCCCGCGATGGCTACACCTTC. The full variable domain, rest sourced from reference TRBV9 and TRBJ1-2, is DSGVTQTPKHLITATGQRVTLRCSPRSGDLSVYWYQQSLDQGLQFLIQYYNGEERAKGNILERFSAQQFPDLHSELNLSSLELGDSALYFCASSARDGYTFGSGTRLTVV.

The chain has TRBV4-1 and TRBJ1-6, with D tentatively TRBD1 (5 bases). This CDR3 spans 16 amino acids. The germline V gene has CDR1 MGHRA and CDR2 YSYEKL. Deletions cut 0 bases from V and 6 bases from J, with 12 bases between. In nucleotides, the CDR3 is TGCGCCAGCAGCCAAGAGGTCGACAGAATTAATTCACCCCTCCACTTT. It encodes CASSQEVDRINSPLHF.

The chain has TRBV30 and TRBJ1-1; possibly TRBD1 for D (6 bases). Trimming removed 5 bases from V and 6 bases from J, with 7 bases in between. CDR1 is GTSNPN and CDR2 is SVGIG in the germline V gene (reference sequence). The CDR3 contains 10 residues. The CDR3 DNA sequence: TGTGCCTGGGACAGGCCTGAAGCTTTCTTT. This encodes CAWDRPEAFF.

This chain connects TRBV28 to TRBJ1-2; D ambiguous. Per the germline V gene, CDR1 is MDHEN and CDR2 is SYDVKM. The CDR3 totals 13 residues. Between the trimmed V and J ends, which lost 7 bases and 4 bases, there was a span of 13 bases. Written as DNA, the CDR3 is TGTGCCAGCACCGAGCAGGCTTTCTATGGCTACACCTTC. Its translation is CASTEQAFYGYTF.

The gene calls are TRBV9 and TRBJ1-1, with D possibly matching TRBD1 (5 bases). From germline, CDR1 is SGDLS and CDR2 YYNGEE. Between the trimmed V and J ends, which lost 4 bases and 0 bases, there was a span of 7 bases. The CDR3 runs 13 residues. CDR3 sequence reads: CASSTGMNTEAFF. In DNA, the CDR3 is TGTGCCAGCAGCACAGGAATGAACACTGAAGCTTTCTTT.

J is TRBJ1-1 and V is TRBV23-1, with TRBD1 identical over 8 bases. Being an ORF, TRBV23-1 has a function that is uncertain. The ends lost 4 bases at V and 3 bases at J; junction bases unmatched: 13. The CDR3 contains 17 residues. The CDR3 spells CASSRLLRDRIYTEAFF. As DNA, the CDR3 is TGCGCCAGCAGTCGCCTACTCCGGGACAGGATTTACACTGAAGCTTTCTTT.

The chain has TRBV13 and TRBJ1-4; D not certain. The CDR3 consists of 14 residues. Germline loops: CDR1 PRHDT, CDR2 FYEKMQ (reference sequence). With 0 bases removed from V and 3 bases from J, the gap between germline ends came to 5 bases. CDR3 residues: CASSLGRANEKLFF. CDR3 nucleotide sequence: TGTGCCAGCAGCTTAGGGAGAGCTAATGAAAAACTGTTTTTT. Full variable domain (rest looked up from reference TRBV13 and TRBJ1-4): AAGVIQSPRHLIKEKRETATLKCYPIPRHDTVYWYQQGPGQDPQFLISFYEKMQSDKGSIPDRFSAQQFSDYHSELNMSSLELGDSALYFCASSLGRANEKLFFGSGTQLSVL.

V gene TRBV7-9 combines with J gene TRBJ1-2; the match to TRBD1 covers 7 bases. With 5 bases clipped from V and 4 bases from J, the junction kept 13 bases outside the gene matches. Germline CDR1 SEHNR, CDR2 FQNEAQ (reference sequence). The CDR3 totals 16 residues. DNA for the CDR3: TGTGCCAGCAGCATCATCTCCGGGACAGCGGCCTATGGCTACACCTTC. It translates to CASSIISGTAAYGYTF.

The chain couples TRBV11-3 to TRBJ1-4; D unclear. Germline CDR1 SGHNT, CDR2 YENEEA. The CDR3 covers 16 residues. Trimming cost V 1 base and J 3 bases, with 12 bases left between them. The CDR3 sequence is CASSLASGTANEKLFF. The CDR3 DNA follows: TGTGCCAGCAGCTTAGCTTCGGGTACCGCTAATGAAAAACTGTTTTTT.

The rearrangement links TRBV30 to TRBJ2-7, with 9 positions matching TRBD2. The CDR3 totals 13 residues. The junction had 2 bases not matched to a gene; V was cut back by 3 bases and J by 2 bases. Germline CDR1 is GTSNPN and CDR2 is SVGIG (reference sequence). CDR3 bases: TGTGCCTGGAGGGTAGCGGGGGCCTACGAGCAGTACTTC. This sequence encodes CAWRVAGAYEQYF.

The chain is built from TRBV7-2 and TRBJ2-4, with 8 positions matching TRBD2. Trimming cost V 5 bases and J 9 bases; bases outside gene matches: 9. The germline gives CDR1 SGHTA, CDR2 FQGNSA. There are 14 residues in the CDR3. The CDR3 DNA reads TGTGCCAGCAGCCGCGGGACTAGTGGAACCATTCAGTACTTC. Protein product: CASSRGTSGTIQYF.

The rearrangement links TRBV7-9 to TRBJ2-7; 7 bases agree with TRBD1. CDR1 is SEHNR and CDR2 is FQNEAQ in the germline V gene (reference sequence). This CDR3 contains 17 residues. V trimming: 8 bases; J trimming: 2 bases; junction bases outside the gene matches: 18. Here the CDR3 reads CASPKGGQIKSPYEQYF. The DNA of the CDR3 is TGTGCCAGCCCAAAAGGGGGACAGATAAAGTCCCCCTACGAGCAGTACTTC.

The V gene is TRBV2, the J gene TRBJ2-3; 9 bases are shared with TRBD2. This CDR3 is 17 amino acids long. CDR1 and CDR2 from the germline V gene are SNHLY and FYNNEI. After removal of 6 bases from V and 1 base from J, the junction contained 11 bases not matched to a gene. CDR3 bases: TGTGCCAGCAGGAACTCCCCGAGACTAGCGGGCACAGATACGCAGTATTTT. Amino acid sequence: CASRNSPRLAGTDTQYF.

The chain employs TRBV28 and TRBJ1-1, with no clear D. The CDR3 length is 15 residues. Between the trimmed V and J ends, which lost 4 bases and 4 bases, there was a span of 16 bases. Germline V gene data show CDR1 as MDHEN and CDR2 as SYDVKM. CDR3 DNA: TGTGCCAGCAGTTCCCCCGTGAGGGTAAGCACTGAAGCTTTCTTT. This encodes CASSSPVRVSTEAFF.

The gene calls are TRBV7-9 and TRBJ1-2; tentative D call: TRBD1 (6 bases). V was trimmed by 2 bases and J by 8 bases, leaving 12 bases between them. Germline V gene data show CDR1 as SEHNR and CDR2 as FQNEAQ (reference sequence). This CDR3 region has 13 residues. DNA of the CDR3: TGTGCCAGCAGCTTACCAGGGGCAAGGGGCTACACCTTC. Protein sequence: CASSLPGARGYTF.

V is TRBV4-1 and J is TRBJ1-4; 7 nucleotides agree with TRBD1. After removal of 0 bases from V and 4 bases from J, the junction contained 5 bases not matched to a gene. The CDR3 sequence is 16 residues long. Germline-derived CDR1 and CDR2 are MGHRA and YSYEKL. The CDR3 region is CASSQDGGQYNEKLFF. The CDR3 nucleotides are TGCGCCAGCAGCCAAGATGGGGGACAGTATAATGAAAAACTGTTTTTT.

The V call is TRBV11-2, the J call TRBJ2-3, with TRBD2 identical over 13 bases. V gave up 6 bases and J gave up 0 bases; unmatched junction bases: 9. Germline V lookup: CDR1 SGHAT, CDR2 FQNNGV. This CDR3 contains 18 residues. The CDR3 region is CASSVGTSGISSTDTQYF. In nucleotides, the CDR3 is TGTGCCAGCAGTGTCGGGACTAGCGGGATTTCTAGCACAGATACGCAGTATTTT.

The genes are TRBV7-3 and TRBJ2-3; 10 positions agree with TRBD2. CDR1 SGHTA and CDR2 FQGTGA come from the germline V gene. J was trimmed by 1 base and V by 7 bases; bases with no gene match: 2. The CDR3 is made up of 14 amino acids. In nucleotides, the CDR3 is TGTGCCAGCACCAGCGGGGGGGGCACAGATACGCAGTATTTT. This codes for CASTSGGGTDTQYF.

The chain employs TRBV29-1 and TRBJ2-3; D is possibly TRBD1 (6 bases). V gave up 0 bases and J gave up 4 bases, with 14 bases separating them. This CDR3 contains 15 residues. Germline CDR1 is SQVTM and CDR2 is ANQGSEA. CDR3 bases: TGCAGCGTTGAAGATCTAGGGGGATTCCCAGATACGCAGTATTTT. This encodes CSVEDLGGFPDTQYF.